Listed below are T cell receptor beta chains from one sample, sequenced in a study of blood T cell repertoires in COVID-19. Clones were read by immunoSEQ multiplex PCR, and TCRdb kept only the in-frame ones, dropping some. The sample contains approximately 290,000 clones, around 82% of which appear only once. Sequencing used peripheral blood. The receptors were gathered from a human donor with COVID-19, enrolled during active disease. The donor label of this sample is uncertain. CDR3s leave out the opening cysteine and the closing phenylalanine or tryptophan.

j_call | v_call | cdr3_aa
TRBJ2-1 | TRBV28 | ASRRVEHNNEQF
TRBJ2-7 | TRBV7-2 | ASSLAGGGPGITYEQY
TRBJ2-3 | TRBV27 | ASSSRGDTQY
TRBJ1-6 | TRBV27 | ASRKGDMIYSYNSPLH
TRBJ1-2 | TRBV6-1 | ASSDRDLFYGYT
TRBJ1-5 | TRBV7-8 | ASSLGGGRQPQH
TRBJ2-7 | TRBV28 | ASSLPSRREEY
TRBJ1-3 | TRBV19 | ASSKSRSGNTIY
TRBJ1-2 | TRBV5-1 | ASSLEGQNYGYT
TRBJ1-1 | TRBV6-2/TRBV6-3 | ASSYEATAF
TRBJ2-5 | TRBV19 | ASSSLAGVETQY
TRBJ1-1 | TRBV25-1 | ASSEQGTGNFVGAF